This T cell receptor (beta chain) comes out of a study of neurological immune-mediated disorders. Study-wide findings and caveats: CDR3 amino acid sequences of expanded clones were not shared across subjects, a result suggesting private repertoires in all groups.

5'RACE with 10-nucleotide random UMIs generated the cDNA. One entry per CDR3 protein results from TCRdb running MiXCR on the 5' RACE reads. Seen here are about 82,000 distinct CDR3 sequences, approximately 2.4% observed once, and the top ten hold 1.1%. Where libraries were unsorted, they were derived from 2 million PBMCs stored at -80 degrees C. This clonotype was counted at least ten times. Its specificity is not known. This TCR came from a woman between 25 and 40 years old with multiple sclerosis. Sequencing input: PBMCs.

For the CDR3, the DNA is TGTGCCAGCAGCCTTGAGATAGCGGGGACCTCCAATGAGCAGTTCTTC. It translates to CASSLEIAGTSNEQFF. V usage is TRBV12-3 or TRBV12-4 and J usage is TRBJ2-1, with 8 nucleotides matching TRBD2. V trimming: 6 bases; J trimming: 6 bases; junction bases outside the gene matches: 13. The CDR3 is made up of 16 amino acids.